Below are 28 T cell receptor beta chains sequenced from a single sample in a study of blood T cells in healthy people across ages. Then a second PCR, running about 6 to 11 cycles, was carried out with a sample-barcoded 5' primer and a J-beta primer mix. One entry per CDR3 protein, called by TCRdb with MiXCR from the 5' RACE reads. The sample shows a few hundred thousand distinct CDR3 sequences, 25% to 30% of them seen only once. The sequencing input was blood. The receptor source for this set is a woman between 65 and 79 years old in good health.

This clonotype was picked up many times. The chain joins TRBV29-1 to TRBJ2-7; 9 nucleotides line up with TRBD1. The CDR3 is made up of 14 amino acids. With 4 bases clipped from V and 7 bases from J, the junction kept 11 bases outside the gene matches. CDR1 SQVTM and CDR2 ANQGSEA come from the germline V gene. In DNA form, the CDR3 reads TGCAGCGTTGTATTGGGACAGGGAATATGGGAGCAGTACTTC. This gives the protein CSVVLGQGIWEQYF.

This clonotype was counted only a few times. This chain joins TRBV7-6 and TRBJ2-5; 7 bases fit TRBD2. This CDR3 has 15 amino acids. With V trimmed by 4 bases and J by 7 bases, 12 bases remained unmatched. CDR1 is SGHVS, CDR2 FNYEAQ, per germline. CDR3 sequence reads: CASSYLAGVEGTQYF. CDR3 DNA sequence: TGTGCCAGCAGCTATCTGGCGGGGGTGGAGGGGACCCAGTACTTC.

This clonotype was observed a handful of times. The junction and the germline gene differ at one end; a read error may be behind it. This sequence joins TRBV2 and TRBJ2-5; D gene ambiguous. The CDR3 sequence is 12 residues long. CDR1 is SNHLY, CDR2 FYNNEI, per germline. CDR3 sequence reads: CASSEGVIDKLF. The CDR3 nucleotides are TGTGCCAGCAGTGAAGGGGTTATTGACAAACTCTTC. Variable domain in full (rest from reference TRBV2 and TRBJ2-5): EPEVTQTPSHQVTQMGQEVILRCVPISNHLYFYWYRQILGQKVEFLVSFYNNEISEKSEIFDDQFSVERPDGSNFTLKIRSTKLEDSAMYFCASSEGVIDKLFGPGTRLLVL.

This clonotype was counted only a few times. The chain combines TRBV6-2 or TRBV6-3 with TRBJ2-4; TRBD1 might be the D (6 bases). The CDR3 extends over 13 amino acids. Germline CDR1 MNHEY, CDR2 SVGEGT. The V end was cut by 6 bases, the J end by 7 bases, with 13 bases between. CDR3 loop: CASSRGPGNIQYF. CDR3 in DNA: TGTGCCAGCAGCAGGGGACCCGGGAACATTCAGTACTTC.

With regard to this clonotype: Germline is not matched at one junction end, which may reflect a read error. The V gene is TRBV20-1, the J gene TRBJ2-3; TRBD2 matches at 7 bases. This CDR3 spans 17 amino acids. Germline values: CDR1 DFQATT, CDR2 SNEGSKA (reference sequence). The CDR3 loop reads CSARSRTSALSTVTQYF. Written as DNA, the CDR3 is TGCAGTGCTAGATCCAGAACTAGCGCCCTTAGCACAGTTACGCAGTATTTT.

This chain links TRBV3-1 with TRBJ1-2, with TRBD1 as a possible D gene (6 bases). Germline assignment: CDR1 LGHDT and CDR2 YNNKEL (reference sequence). This CDR3 spans 13 amino acids. V shed 3 bases and J shed 4 bases, with 9 bases lying between them. Here the CDR3 reads CASSQGASYGYTF. The CDR3 DNA sequence: TGTGCCAGCAGCCAGGGGGCCAGCTATGGCTACACCTTC.

Regarding this clonotype: One end of the junction fails to match germline, which may point to a read error. V usage is TRBV4-3 and J usage is TRBJ2-1, with a tentative D call TRBD2 (6 bases). CDR1 and CDR2 from the germline V gene are LGHNA and YSLEER. The CDR3 covers 15 residues. CDR3 in amino acids: CASSQGTGGVNEQFF. As DNA, the CDR3 is TGCGCCAGCAGCCAAGGTACGGGCGGGGTGAATGAGCAGTTCTTT.

In its sample, this clonotype was seen a few times. This chain connects TRBV6-2 or TRBV6-3 to TRBJ1-5; the match to TRBD1 covers 8 bases. J was trimmed by 2 bases and V by 5 bases; bases with no gene match: 8. This CDR3 is built from 16 residues. CDR1 and CDR2 from the germline V gene are MNHEY and SVGEGT. CDR3 nucleotide sequence: TGTGCCAGCAGTCTGAACTCGGGACAGGGCAATCAGCCCCAGCATTTT. Translated: CASSLNSGQGNQPQHF.

V is TRBV18 and J is TRBJ2-5; no definite D call. V lost 0 bases and J lost 0, with 8 bases in between. Germline lookup yields CDR1 KGHSH and CDR2 LQKENI. This CDR3 contains 15 residues. The chain's CDR3 is CASSPPGEYQETQYF. The CDR3 region has the DNA TGTGCCAGCTCACCACCTGGAGAGTACCAAGAGACCCAGTACTTC.

The chain employs TRBV7-2 and TRBJ2-2; the D gene is possibly TRBD2 (5 bases). Germline V gives CDR1 SGHTA, CDR2 FQGNSA. V lost 2 bases, J lost 4 bases, and 14 bases lay in between. This CDR3 is built from 16 residues. Written as DNA, the CDR3 is TGTGCCAGCAGCTTACATGGCGGGCGGTCCACCGGGGAGCTGTTTTTT. Translation: CASSLHGGRSTGELFF.

This rearrangement joins TRBV6-2 or TRBV6-3 to TRBJ1-2; weak D call: TRBD1 (6 bases). The CDR3 extends over 14 amino acids. Trimming took 5 bases from V and 4 from J, leaving 14 bases between them. Germline CDR1 MNHEY, CDR2 SVGEGT. The CDR3 sequence: CASSPQGYGYGYTF. The CDR3 DNA reads TGTGCCAGCAGTCCACAGGGATACGGCTATGGCTACACCTTC.

This clonotype came up a few times. The rearrangement joins TRBV6-6 to TRBJ2-7; 9 nucleotides match TRBD1. Germline V gene data show CDR1 as MNHNY and CDR2 as SVGAGI (reference sequence). This CDR3 is built from 16 residues. Trimming took 6 bases from V and 3 from J; bases not matched to a gene: 12. The CDR3 bases are TGTGCCAGCAGCCAGGCCCCCGGGACAGGGCTCTACGAGCAGTACTTC. Protein: CASSQAPGTGLYEQYF.

This clonotype occurred a few times. CDR3 nucleotide sequence: TGTGCCAGCAGCCAAGATTGGACAGGGGTTAATGAAAAACTGTTTTTT. This translates into CASSQDWTGVNEKLFF. V is TRBV4-2 and J is TRBJ1-4, with 9 bases matching TRBD1. The CDR3 is made up of 16 amino acids. V trimming: 0 bases; J trimming: 4 bases; junction bases outside the gene matches: 3. The V gene's germline CDR1 is LGHNA and CDR2 YNFKEQ.

In its sample, this clonotype was seen once. The genes are TRBV12-3 or TRBV12-4 and TRBJ1-6, with TRBD1 matching 7 bases. Germline trimming cut 6 bases from V and 8 bases from J; bases unmatched to any gene: 7. CDR3 length equals 14 residues. CDR3 amino acids: CASRATGVDSPLHF. The DNA for the CDR3 is TGTGCCAGCAGAGCTACAGGGGTTGATTCACCCCTCCACTTT.

This clonotype was found a few times. The rearrangement joins TRBV29-1 to TRBJ2-6; D possibly uses TRBD1 or TRBD2 (6 bases each). The CDR3 extends over 14 amino acids. The V end was cut by 6 bases, the J end by 4 bases, with 13 bases between. CDR1 is SQVTM, CDR2 ANQGSEA, per germline. The CDR3 here is CSVQGLAGANVLTF. The CDR3 bases are TGCAGCGTACAGGGACTGGCAGGGGCCAACGTCCTGACTTTC.

Points on this clonotype: One end of the junction is discordant with germline, which a read error may explain. The chain joins TRBV5-1 to TRBJ1-1, with D hard to call. The CDR3 consists of 12 residues. Per the germline V gene, CDR1 is SGHRS and CDR2 is YFSETQ. The CDR3 spells CASSREDREALF. CDR3 bases: TGCGCCAGCAGCAGGGAAGACCGGGAAGCTCTCTTT.

The rearrangement joins TRBV4-2 to TRBJ2-2; 12 nucleotides line up with TRBD2. The CDR3 spans 18 residues. CDR1 is LGHNA and CDR2 is YNFKEQ in the germline V gene. V was clipped by 0 bases and J by 5 bases; unmatched bases: 7. This CDR3 is CASSQDGLAGGLTGELFF. In nucleotides, the CDR3 is TGTGCCAGCAGCCAAGACGGCCTAGCGGGGGGGCTTACCGGGGAGCTGTTTTTT.

A word on this clonotype: One junction end disagrees with the germline gene, perhaps due to a read error. J is TRBJ2-6 and V is TRBV5-1, with D perhaps TRBD1 (5 bases). This CDR3 comprises 16 residues. CDR1 SGHRS and CDR2 YFSETQ come from the germline V gene. This CDR3 reads CASSLGQHSGANALTF. The CDR3 DNA sequence: TGCGCCAGCAGCTTGGGACAGCACTCTGGGGCCAACGCCCTGACTTTC.

This clonotype has only a few counts. At one end the junction does not follow the germline gene, possibly because of a read error. The chain uses TRBV7-3 and TRBJ2-5; D possibly corresponds to TRBD2 (5 bases). Per the germline V gene, CDR1 is SGHTA and CDR2 is FQGTGA. There are 15 residues in the CDR3. The CDR3 region is CAGSLSPGRQETQYF. The DNA of the CDR3 is TGTGCCGGCAGCTTAAGCCCGGGGAGACAAGAGACCCAGTACTTC.

V is TRBV11-3 and J is TRBJ2-5, with TRBD1 matching over 8 bases. The J call could be wrong; TRBJ2-7 is a better fit for the DNA end. This CDR3 contains 16 residues. Germline assignment: CDR1 SGHNT and CDR2 YENEEA. The CDR3 here is CASSLRTRRDRGEQYF. CDR3 DNA: TGTGCCAGCAGCCTGCGCACCCGGCGAGACAGGGGCGAGCAGTACTTC.

About this clonotype itself: Possible read error: a much larger clone is one base away. This chain joins TRBV9 and TRBJ1-2; weak D call: TRBD1 (5 bases). Per the germline V gene, CDR1 is SGDLS and CDR2 is YYNGEE. The CDR3 has 13 amino acids. The CDR3, as DNA: TGTGCCAGCAGCCACGGACAAAACTATGGCTGCACCTTC. It yields the protein CASSHGQNYGCTF.

This sequence joins TRBV7-2 and TRBJ2-3; 10 nucleotides agree with TRBD2. The junction had 9 bases not matched to a gene; V was cut back by 5 bases and J by 4 bases. The CDR3 spans 16 residues. Germline V gene data show CDR1 as SGHTA and CDR2 as FQGNSA. CDR3 in amino acids: CASSPEAGGPADTQYF. As DNA, the CDR3 is TGTGCCAGCAGCCCAGAAGCGGGGGGGCCCGCAGATACGCAGTATTTT. Full variable domain (outside the CDR3, taken from reference TRBV7-2 and TRBJ2-3): GAGVSQSPSNKVTEKGKDVELRCDPISGHTALYWYRQSLGQGLEFLIYFQGNSAPDKSGLPSDRFSAERTGGSVSTLTIQRTQQEDSAVYLCASSPEAGGPADTQYFGPGTRLTVL.

The gene calls are TRBV6-5 and TRBJ1-5, with D uncertain. The J call is in doubt because the DNA end fits TRBJ2-3 better. The CDR3 length is 12 residues. Germline assignment: CDR1 MNHEY and CDR2 SVGAGI. The DNA of the CDR3 is TGTGCCAGCGGTGGATCGAATCAGCCCCAGTATTTT. Its translation: CASGGSNQPQYF.

The chain joins TRBV9 to TRBJ2-3; 9 nucleotides match TRBD1. There are 18 residues in the CDR3. Per germline, CDR1 SGDLS and CDR2 YYNGEE. V lost 2 bases and J lost 3; bases outside the gene matches: 13. The CDR3 bases are TGTGCCAGCAGCGTGGTCATCCCCCGGGACAGGGATACAGATACGCAGTATTTT. It codes for CASSVVIPRDRDTDTQYF.

The chain carries TRBV5-1 and TRBJ2-3; 9 bases fit TRBD2. Germline CDR1 is SGHRS and CDR2 is YFSETQ. V was clipped by 9 bases and J by 4 bases; unmatched bases: 9. CDR3 length: 14 amino acids. The CDR3 loop is CATAIAGEADTQYF. The CDR3 nucleotides read TGCGCCACAGCGATAGCGGGGGAGGCAGATACGCAGTATTTT.

This clonotype was picked up many times. The genes are TRBV14 and TRBJ2-1; TRBD2 matches 8 bases. Per the germline V gene, CDR1 is SGHDN and CDR2 is FVKESK. This CDR3 region has 15 residues. Losses at the gene ends were 3 bases for V and 0 bases for J; bases not matched to a gene: 1. The CDR3, as DNA: TGTGCCAGCAGCCAGAGCGGGAGCTCCTACAATGAGCAGTTCTTC. Encoded protein: CASSQSGSSYNEQFF.

This clonotype was observed a few times. The chain combines TRBV27 with TRBJ2-1; D may be TRBD1 or TRBD2 (5 bases each). The J call is doubtful: the DNA matches TRBJ2-7 better. This CDR3 has 14 amino acids. Per the germline V gene, CDR1 is MNHEY and CDR2 is SMNVEV (reference sequence). The CDR3 loop reads CASSAGTSRMKQYF. In DNA, the CDR3 is TGTGCCAGCAGCGCCGGGACCTCTAGGATGAAGCAGTACTTC.

The chain carries TRBV6-1 and TRBJ1-4; 8 bases agree with TRBD1. J gave up 1 base and V 6 bases, and 7 bases lay outside the gene matches. This CDR3 is built from 16 residues. Per germline, CDR1 MNHNS and CDR2 SASEGT. CDR3 bases: TGTGCCAGCAGACCGACAGGGGTGGGAACTAATGAAAAACTGTTTTTT. Amino acids: CASRPTGVGTNEKLFF.